The 19 T cell receptor beta chains below were found in one sample sequenced in a study of CD8+ T cells in alopecia areata. Extracted RNA was reverse transcribed into cDNA, the sequencing template. Sequencing was performed with immunoSEQ multiplex PCR; in TCRdb, only in-frame clones are kept and a portion is missing. The sample carries 69,000 or so clones, roughly 60% recorded once. The sample was CD8+ T cells sorted from blood, taken at week 0. The receptors stem from a human donor with alopecia areata.

The chain couples TRBV27 to TRBJ2-3; possible D gene TRBD2, 5 bases. Trimming pared 3 bases from V and 3 bases from J, leaving 13 bases between. The CDR3 has 15 residues. The germline CDR1 and CDR2 sequences are MNHEY and SMNVEV (reference sequence). This CDR3 reads CASSFLQRGTDTQYF. CDR3 nucleotide sequence: TGTGCCAGCAGTTTTTTGCAAAGAGGGACAGATACGCAGTATTTT.

The J gene is TRBJ2-7, the V gene TRBV6-5; 7 bases align to TRBD1. The V gene's germline CDR1 is MNHEY and CDR2 SVGAGI. CDR3 length: 13 residues. V lost 6 bases to trimming and J lost 2 bases; unmatched junction nucleotides: 4. CDR3 sequence reads: CASSIQGPYEQYF. The CDR3 DNA follows: TGTGCCAGCAGCATACAGGGGCCCTACGAGCAGTACTTC.

The J gene is TRBJ2-3, the V gene TRBV5-1; perhaps TRBD1 as D (6 bases). The CDR3 runs to 12 residues. V was trimmed by 1 base and J by 13 bases, leaving 13 bases between them. Germline V gene lookup returns CDR1 SGHRS and CDR2 YFSETQ. The CDR3 DNA is TGCGCCAGCAGCTTGACAGGGCTTTGGGAGTATTTT. Residues: CASSLTGLWEYF.

The chain joins TRBV28 to TRBJ2-1; D may be TRBD2 (6 bases). The germline V gene encodes CDR1 MDHEN and CDR2 SYDVKM. The CDR3 is 15 amino acids. Trimming took 5 bases from V and 6 from J, leaving 17 bases between them. The CDR3 sequence: CASSVLAKGRNEQFF. The CDR3 bases are TGTGCCAGCAGTGTCCTAGCGAAGGGTCGCAATGAGCAGTTCTTC.

The chain carries TRBV4-2 and TRBJ2-5, with D possibly called TRBD1 or TRBD2 (5 bases each). The V end was cut by 4 bases, the J end by 5 bases, with 14 bases between. The CDR3 is made up of 14 amino acids. Germline V gene sequence: CDR1 LGHNA, CDR2 YNFKEQ. The CDR3 DNA sequence: TGTGCCAGCAGCCGACTTAGTGGGGACGAGACCCAGTACTTC. Protein product: CASSRLSGDETQYF.

This clone showed up just a few times. The V call is TRBV9, the J call TRBJ1-5; D not certain. The V gene's germline CDR1 is SGDLS and CDR2 YYNGEE. CDR3 length: 14 residues. V lost 0 bases to trimming and J lost 7 bases, with 11 bases between them. The CDR3 DNA sequence: TGTGCCAGCAGCGTAGGAGGGTTTGGGCAGCCCCAGCATTTT. Protein: CASSVGGFGQPQHF.

This clone was detected once. The genes are TRBV9 and TRBJ1-5, with D possibly TRBD1 on 5 matching bases. V dropped 4 bases and J dropped 1 base, with 9 bases sitting between them. The CDR3 spans 14 residues. The germline V gene encodes CDR1 SGDLS and CDR2 YYNGEE. CDR3 amino acids: CASSPWGSNQPQHF. CDR3 coding DNA: TGTGCCAGCAGCCCCTGGGGGAGCAATCAGCCCCAGCATTTT.

This clone was picked up a small number of times. The chain carries TRBV10-3 and TRBJ2-7; D tentatively reads TRBD1 or TRBD2 (5 bases each). V was clipped by 8 bases and J by 4 bases, with 12 bases between them. Germline values: CDR1 ENHRY, CDR2 SYGVKD. This CDR3 region has 12 residues. This CDR3 is CAIRDREYEQYF. CDR3 in DNA: TGTGCCATCCGGGACCGCGAGTACGAGCAGTACTTC.

On this clone itself: At one of its ends the junction is not consistent with the germline gene, which may arise from a read error. This chain connects TRBV6-5 to TRBJ2-1; 9 bases are shared with TRBD1. In germline, CDR1 is MNHEY, CDR2 SVGAGI. The CDR3 is made up of 13 amino acids. DNA of the CDR3: TGCGCCAGCAGCCCGACAGGGGGCAATGAGCAGTTCTTC. Its protein is CASSPTGGNEQFF.

This clone showed up just a few times. The chain links TRBV5-1 to TRBJ2-5, with D possibly matching TRBD1 (5 bases). Trimming left V 0 bases short and J 1 base short, with 10 bases between. The germline V gene has CDR1 SGHRS and CDR2 YFSETQ. This CDR3 is built from 15 residues. CDR3 DNA sequence: TGCGCCAGCAGCTTGGGACAGAACTTCCAAGAGACCCAGTACTTC. Translating gives CASSLGQNFQETQYF. Based on the CDR3 plus reference TRBV5-1 and TRBJ2-5, the full variable domain is KAGVTQTPRYLIKTRGQQVTLSCSPISGHRSVSWYQQTPGQGLQFLFEYFSETQRNKGNFPGRFSGRQFSNSRSEMNVSTLELGDSALYLCASSLGQNFQETQYFGPGTRLLVL.

This chain uses TRBV6-1 with TRBJ2-1, with 12 bases matching TRBD1. The CDR3 totals 16 residues. Germline V gene sequence: CDR1 MNHNS, CDR2 SASEGT. V lost 4 bases and J lost 8; bases outside the gene matches: 9. The CDR3 here is CASSGSGTGGFDEQFF. The CDR3 DNA sequence: TGTGCCAGCAGTGGGAGCGGGACAGGGGGCTTCGATGAGCAGTTCTTC.

Worth noting for this clone: The same CDR3 also results from other DNA sequences found in this sample. The V gene is TRBV27, the J gene TRBJ1-5; D uncertain. The germline V gene encodes CDR1 MNHEY and CDR2 SMNVEV (reference sequence). The CDR3 length is 13 residues. V was cut by 5 bases and J by 1 base, with 6 bases left in between. The CDR3 reads CASSLFSNQPQHF. The DNA of the CDR3 is TGTGCCAGCAGTCTTTTCAGCAATCAGCCCCAGCATTTT.

This clone was seen a handful of times. The chain carries TRBV28 and TRBJ2-4; D is undetermined. V was clipped by 1 base and J by 0 bases, with 10 bases between them. CDR3 size: 16 residues. Germline V gene lookup returns CDR1 MDHEN and CDR2 SYDVKM. The CDR3 sequence: CASSLSSVLAKNIQYF. CDR3 nucleotides: TGTGCCAGCAGTTTATCCTCCGTCCTAGCCAAAAACATTCAGTACTTC.

The chain joins TRBV7-6 to TRBJ2-3; D not resolved. Germline values: CDR1 SGHVS, CDR2 FNYEAQ. CDR3 length equals 14 residues. The V and J ends lost 3 bases and 4 bases respectively, with 11 bases between them. The CDR3: CASSFGGPADTQYF. DNA of the CDR3: TGTGCCAGCAGCTTTGGTGGGCCCGCAGATACGCAGTATTTT. The full variable domain, rest sourced from reference TRBV7-6 and TRBJ2-3, is GAGVSQSPRYKVTKRGQDVALRCDPISGHVSLYWYRQALGQGPEFLTYFNYEAQQDKSGLPNDRFSAERPEGSISTLTIQRTEQRDSAMYRCASSFGGPADTQYFGPGTRLTVL.

The V gene is TRBV7-9, the J gene TRBJ2-7, with no clear D. The CDR3 spans 11 residues. The V end was cut by 5 bases, the J end by 6 bases, with 8 bases between. The V gene's germline CDR1 is SEHNR and CDR2 FQNEAQ (reference sequence). The CDR3 region is CASSGHTEQYF. CDR3 DNA: TGTGCCAGCAGCGGCCATACCGAGCAGTACTTC.

This sequence joins TRBV28 and TRBJ2-5; weak D call: TRBD2 (6 bases). The J call may be mistaken, given a closer DNA end match to TRBJ2-7. This CDR3 comprises 14 residues. CDR1 and CDR2 from the germline V gene are MDHEN and SYDVKM. The CDR3 DNA sequence: TGTGCCACCAACATCAGGGAAATCGGGGGCGAGCAGTACTTC. Its protein product is CATNIREIGGEQYF.

This chain links TRBV2 with TRBJ2-5; D unclear. This CDR3 is 13 amino acids long. The V end lost 7 bases, the J end lost 5 bases, and 14 bases lay between the germline ends. Germline V gene lookup returns CDR1 SNHLY and CDR2 FYNNEI. The CDR3 DNA reads as TGTGCCAGCATGGTCAGGTCGTCGGAGACCCAGTACTTC. This encodes CASMVRSSETQYF.

This clone turned up a few times. The V call is TRBV19, the J call TRBJ2-2, with D perhaps TRBD2 (6 bases). This CDR3 has 14 residues. Trimming cost V 7 bases and J 4 bases, with 13 bases left between them. Germline V lookup: CDR1 LNHDA, CDR2 SQIVND (reference sequence). CDR3 protein: CASNPGVGTGELFF. CDR3 nucleotide sequence: TGTGCCAGTAACCCGGGAGTGGGCACCGGGGAGCTGTTTTTT.

The V call is TRBV29-1, the J call TRBJ1-2; TRBD1 is a possible D gene (6 bases). There are 15 residues in the CDR3. Germline CDR1 and CDR2: SQVTM and ANQGSEA. V was trimmed by 3 bases and J by 5 bases, leaving 19 bases between them. CDR3 bases: TGCAGCGTTGATGACGGTGGACAGCCCGATTATGGCTACACCTTC. It yields the protein CSVDDGGQPDYGYTF.